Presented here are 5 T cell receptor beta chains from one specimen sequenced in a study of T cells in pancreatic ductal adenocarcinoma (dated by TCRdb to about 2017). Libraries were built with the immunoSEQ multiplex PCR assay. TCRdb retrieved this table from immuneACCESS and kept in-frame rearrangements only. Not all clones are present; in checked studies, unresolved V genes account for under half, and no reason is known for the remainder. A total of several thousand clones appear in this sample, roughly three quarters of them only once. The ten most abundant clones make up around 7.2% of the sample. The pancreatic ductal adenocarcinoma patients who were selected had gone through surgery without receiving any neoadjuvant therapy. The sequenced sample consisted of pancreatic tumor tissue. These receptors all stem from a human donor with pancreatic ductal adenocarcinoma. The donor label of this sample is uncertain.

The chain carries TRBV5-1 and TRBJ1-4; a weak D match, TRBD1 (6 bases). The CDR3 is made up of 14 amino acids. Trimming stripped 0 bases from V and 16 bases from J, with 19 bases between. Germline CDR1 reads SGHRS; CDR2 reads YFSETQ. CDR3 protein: CASSLGQGPPVWFF. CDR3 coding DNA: TGCGCCAGCAGCTTGGGGCAGGGGCCTCCCGTCTGGTTTTTT.

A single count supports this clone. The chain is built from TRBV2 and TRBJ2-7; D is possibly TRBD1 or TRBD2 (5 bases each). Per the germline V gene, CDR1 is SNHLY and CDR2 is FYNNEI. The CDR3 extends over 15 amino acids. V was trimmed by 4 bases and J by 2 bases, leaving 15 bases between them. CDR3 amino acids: CASSVGPPPTYEQYF. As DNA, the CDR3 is TGTGCCAGCAGTGTGGGACCCCCACCAACCTACGAGCAGTACTTC.

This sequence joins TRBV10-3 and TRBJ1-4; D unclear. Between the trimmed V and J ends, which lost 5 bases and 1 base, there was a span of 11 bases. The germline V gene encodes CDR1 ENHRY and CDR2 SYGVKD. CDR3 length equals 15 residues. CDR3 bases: TGTGCCATCAGTCCGCAAAGAGGAACTAATGAAAAACTGTTTTTT. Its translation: CAISPQRGTNEKLFF.

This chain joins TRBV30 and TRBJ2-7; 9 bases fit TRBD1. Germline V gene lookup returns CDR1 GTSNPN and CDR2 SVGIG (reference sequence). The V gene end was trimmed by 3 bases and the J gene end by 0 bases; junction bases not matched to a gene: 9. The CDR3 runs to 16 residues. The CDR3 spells CAWSPVGQGISYEQYF. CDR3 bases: TGTGCCTGGAGCCCCGTAGGACAGGGGATCTCCTACGAGCAGTACTTC.

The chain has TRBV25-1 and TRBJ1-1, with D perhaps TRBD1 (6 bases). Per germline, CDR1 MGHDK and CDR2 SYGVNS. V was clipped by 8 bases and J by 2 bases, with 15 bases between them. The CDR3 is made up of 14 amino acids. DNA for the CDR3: TGTGCCAGCTTAAAGACAGGATTCAACACTGAAGCTTTCTTT. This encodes CASLKTGFNTEAFF. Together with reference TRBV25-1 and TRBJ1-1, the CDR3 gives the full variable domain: EADIYQTPRYLVIGTGKKITLECSQTMGHDKMYWYQQDPGMELHLIHYSYGVNSTEKGDLSSESTVSRIRTEHFPLTLESARPSHTSQYLCASLKTGFNTEAFFGQGTRLTVV.